This TCR beta chain emerged from a study of beta chain features in type 1 diabetes. Study conclusions and caveats: Type 1 diabetes patients had TCRB CDR3s that were shorter (moderately but significantly so) in all four CD4+ subsets. Equally in patients and controls, PCR might preferentially amplify shorter templates.

The V segment lost 6 bases and the J segment 8 bases; nucleotides outside the gene matches: 6. The germline gives CDR1 ENHRY, CDR2 SYGVKD. The CDR3 covers 13 residues. This clone occurred a few times. Its matching antigen is unknown. Every isolated RNA sample was fully reverse transcribed, so sequencing captured expressed TCRB transcripts. Naive, central memory and regulatory T cell samples averaged roughly 3.4 million immunoSEQ reads each. Profiling relied on immunoSEQ multiplex PCR, and the TCRdb table lists in-frame clones only, not all of them. The sample has around 130,000 clones; approximately 9% are singletons. Every single donor gave one heparinised blood draw, and these averaged about 116 mL. Purities over 98% were achieved in all sorted populations.

The V and J genes are TRBV10-3 and TRBJ1-2, with 10 positions matching TRBD1. Input material: central memory CD4+ T cells from blood. This clonotype was sampled from a man aged 25-45 years with type 1 diabetes. This CDR3 reads CAISGTGEAGYTF. The CDR3 DNA reads as TGTGCCATCAGCGGGACAGGGGAGGCGGGCTACACCTTC.